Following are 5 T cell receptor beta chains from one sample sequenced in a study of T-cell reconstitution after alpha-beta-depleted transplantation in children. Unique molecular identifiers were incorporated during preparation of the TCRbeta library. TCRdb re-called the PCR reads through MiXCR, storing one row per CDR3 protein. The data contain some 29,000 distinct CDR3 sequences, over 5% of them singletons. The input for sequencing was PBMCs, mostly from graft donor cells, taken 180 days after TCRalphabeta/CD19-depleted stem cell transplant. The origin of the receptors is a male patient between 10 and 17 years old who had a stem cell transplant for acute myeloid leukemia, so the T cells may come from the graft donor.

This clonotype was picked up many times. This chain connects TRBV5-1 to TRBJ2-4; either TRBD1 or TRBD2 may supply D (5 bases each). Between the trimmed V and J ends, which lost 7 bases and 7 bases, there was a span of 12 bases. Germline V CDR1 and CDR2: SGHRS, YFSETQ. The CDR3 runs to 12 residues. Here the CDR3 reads CASQTWDNIQYF. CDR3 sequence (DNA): TGCGCCAGCCAAACCTGGGACAACATTCAGTACTTC.

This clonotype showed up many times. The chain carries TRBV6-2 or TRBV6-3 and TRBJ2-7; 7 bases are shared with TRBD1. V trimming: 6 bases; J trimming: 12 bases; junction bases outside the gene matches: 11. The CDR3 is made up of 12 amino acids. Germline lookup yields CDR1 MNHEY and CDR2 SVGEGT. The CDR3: CASRPRRGPGYF. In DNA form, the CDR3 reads TGTGCCAGCAGACCCCGAAGGGGGCCGGGGTACTTC.

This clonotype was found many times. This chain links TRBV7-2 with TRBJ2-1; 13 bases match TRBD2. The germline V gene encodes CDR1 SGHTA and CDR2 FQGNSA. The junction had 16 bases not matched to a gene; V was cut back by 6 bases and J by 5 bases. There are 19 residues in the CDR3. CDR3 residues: CASSPQTSGRPSLHNEQFF. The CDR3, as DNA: TGTGCCAGCAGTCCCCAGACTAGCGGGAGGCCGAGTCTCCACAATGAGCAGTTCTTC.

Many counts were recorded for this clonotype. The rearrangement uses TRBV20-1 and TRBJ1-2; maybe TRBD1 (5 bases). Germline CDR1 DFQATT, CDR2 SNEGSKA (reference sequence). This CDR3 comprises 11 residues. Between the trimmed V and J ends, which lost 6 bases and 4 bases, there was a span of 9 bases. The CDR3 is CSAGTAYGYTF. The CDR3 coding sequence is TGCAGTGCAGGGACGGCCTATGGCTACACCTTC.

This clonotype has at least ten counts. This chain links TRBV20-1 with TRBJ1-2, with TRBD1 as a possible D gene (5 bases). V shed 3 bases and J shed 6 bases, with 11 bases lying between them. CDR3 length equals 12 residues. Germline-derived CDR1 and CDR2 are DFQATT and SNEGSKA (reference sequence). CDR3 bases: TGCAGTGCTAGGCAGGGTGTCCATGGCTACACCTTC. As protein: CSARQGVHGYTF.